The 26 T cell receptor beta chains listed next were all sequenced from one sample in a study of blood T cell repertoires in COVID-19. Libraries were prepared by immunoSEQ multiplex PCR; TCRdb keeps only in-frame clonotypes and omits some of them. The sample records approximately 140,000 clones, 79% being singletons. Sequenced sample: peripheral blood. These receptors were obtained from a man aged 55 to 70 with acute or convalescent COVID-19.

The V call is TRBV9, the J call TRBJ1-3, with D possibly being TRBD1 (6 bases). The ends were cut back, 0 bases at V and 0 bases at J, with 7 bases in the middle. Per the germline V gene, CDR1 is SGDLS and CDR2 is YYNGEE. This CDR3 is 15 amino acids long. This chain's CDR3 is CASSVEDSSGNTIYF. In nucleotides, the CDR3 is TGTGCCAGCAGCGTAGAGGACAGCTCTGGAAACACCATATATTTT.

The chain recombines TRBV4-2 with TRBJ2-7, with TRBD2 matching over 7 bases. The germline gives CDR1 LGHNA, CDR2 YNFKEQ. Trimming cost V 0 bases and J 2 bases; bases outside gene matches: 7. This CDR3 region has 16 residues. The CDR3 DNA reads TGTGCCAGCAGCCAAGATCTATCGGGAGGCGCCTACGAGCAGTACTTC. It translates to CASSQDLSGGAYEQYF.

This clone was seen once. The chain employs TRBV30 and TRBJ2-1, with 7 bases identical to TRBD1. Per germline, CDR1 GTSNPN and CDR2 SVGIG (reference sequence). The CDR3 is 18 residues long. The junction had 16 bases not matched to a gene; V was cut back by 1 base and J by 4 bases. For the CDR3, the DNA is TGTGCCTGGAGTGCATACAGGGGCCGCATCTTATTTTACAATGAGCAGTTCTTC. Residues: CAWSAYRGRILFYNEQFF.

This sequence joins TRBV5-6 and TRBJ2-5, with TRBD2 as a possible D gene (7 bases). Germline assignment: CDR1 SGHDT and CDR2 YYEEEE. The CDR3 runs 17 residues. The V gene lost 0 bases and the J gene lost 5 bases, with 20 bases spanning the gap. CDR3: CASSLDPGGRGGETQYF. The CDR3 DNA reads TGTGCCAGCAGCTTGGATCCCGGGGGGCGGGGTGGTGAGACCCAGTACTTC. Using reference TRBV5-6 and TRBJ2-5 for the parts outside the CDR3, the full variable domain is DAGVTQSPTHLIKTRGQQVTLRCSPKSGHDTVSWYQQALGQGPQFIFQYYEEEERQRGNFPDRFSGHQFPNYSSELNVNALLLGDSALYLCASSLDPGGRGGETQYFGPGTRLLVL.

This clone has only a few counts. The gene calls are TRBV28 and TRBJ2-1, with 10 bases that match TRBD2. Per the germline V gene, CDR1 is MDHEN and CDR2 is SYDVKM. The V and J ends lost 8 bases and 6 bases, in that order; junction bases with no gene match: 13. This CDR3 contains 16 residues. This chain's CDR3 is CASVDAGAGGSNEQFF. As DNA, the CDR3 is TGTGCCAGCGTCGACGCGGGAGCGGGAGGGTCCAATGAGCAGTTCTTC.

This clone was picked up a small number of times. The V call is TRBV28, the J call TRBJ2-7; 9 bases match TRBD1. With V trimmed by 4 bases and J by 5 bases, 6 bases remained unmatched. Per germline, CDR1 MDHEN and CDR2 SYDVKM. This CDR3 has 14 amino acids. The CDR3 reads CASSSGTGIHEQYF. DNA for the CDR3: TGTGCCAGCAGTTCCGGGACAGGGATCCACGAGCAGTACTTC.

The rearrangement links TRBV15 to TRBJ1-5, with 10 bases matching TRBD1. Germline assignment: CDR1 LNHNV and CDR2 YYDKDF (reference sequence). The CDR3 totals 16 residues. V lost 5 bases, J lost 4 bases, and 8 bases stayed unmatched. CDR3 DNA sequence: TGTGCCACCAGCGGACCGGGACAGGGGAGGAATCAGCCCCAGCATTTT. It encodes CATSGPGQGRNQPQHF.

The rearrangement uses TRBV28 and TRBJ2-6, with 7 bases lining up with TRBD1. This CDR3 is 15 amino acids long. J gave up 4 bases and V 2 bases, and 2 bases lay outside the gene matches. Germline V gene sequence: CDR1 MDHEN, CDR2 SYDVKM. The CDR3: CASSLDRAGANVLTF. The CDR3 DNA sequence: TGTGCCAGCAGTTTAGACAGGGCCGGGGCCAACGTCCTGACTTTC.

The rearrangement uses TRBV30 and TRBJ1-1; the D is unclear. Trimming cost V 4 bases and J 0 bases, with 9 bases left between them. The CDR3 sequence is 13 residues long. Germline V gives CDR1 GTSNPN, CDR2 SVGIG (reference sequence). CDR3 sequence reads: CAWTTYMNTEAFF. CDR3 nucleotide sequence: TGTGCCTGGACGACATATATGAACACTGAAGCTTTCTTT.

This clone was seen just once. The rearrangement uses TRBV9 and TRBJ2-7; weak D call: TRBD1 (5 bases). CDR3 length: 15 amino acids. V shed 0 bases and J shed 4 bases, with 14 bases lying between them. CDR1 is SGDLS, CDR2 YYNGEE, per germline. The CDR3 here is CASSVDPQGSYEQYF. The CDR3 DNA follows: TGTGCCAGCAGCGTAGATCCCCAGGGTTCGTACGAGCAGTACTTC. Variable domain in full (rest from reference TRBV9 and TRBJ2-7): DSGVTQTPKHLITATGQRVTLRCSPRSGDLSVYWYQQSLDQGLQFLIQYYNGEERAKGNILERFSAQQFPDLHSELNLSSLELGDSALYFCASSVDPQGSYEQYFGPGTRLTVT.

This chain links TRBV4-2 with TRBJ2-2; no clear D. The ends were cut back, 4 bases at V and 7 bases at J, with 16 bases in the middle. Germline V gene data show CDR1 as LGHNA and CDR2 as YNFKEQ. CDR3 size: 15 residues. The CDR3 sequence: CASSPWQVEVGELFF. CDR3 bases: TGTGCCAGCAGCCCGTGGCAGGTCGAAGTCGGGGAGCTGTTTTTT.

This clone appeared a single time. This sequence joins TRBV2 and TRBJ1-2; no firm D call. The length of the CDR3 is 13 residues. Germline CDR1 and CDR2: SNHLY and FYNNEI. V was shortened by 10 bases and J by 8 bases, with 20 bases between the two germline ends. The CDR3 here is CATTVEEVGGYTF. DNA of the CDR3: TGTGCCACCACGGTGGAGGAAGTCGGAGGCTACACCTTC.

V is TRBV2 and J is TRBJ1-6; 9 bases are shared with TRBD1. Germline V lookup: CDR1 SNHLY, CDR2 FYNNEI. The CDR3 extends over 15 amino acids. V gave up 4 bases and J gave up 7 bases; unmatched junction bases: 5. CDR3: CASSGDRVGNSPLHF. The DNA for the CDR3 is TGTGCCAGCAGTGGGGACAGGGTCGGAAATTCACCCCTCCACTTT.

The chain recombines TRBV9 with TRBJ2-3, with D possibly matching TRBD1 (5 bases). Germline V gives CDR1 SGDLS, CDR2 YYNGEE. V shed 4 bases and J shed 6 bases, with 12 bases lying between them. The CDR3 length is 13 residues. CDR3 bases: TGTGCCAGCAGCTCGCAGGGTTACGATACGCAGTATTTT. This encodes CASSSQGYDTQYF.

This rearrangement joins TRBV28 to TRBJ1-5; perhaps TRBD1 as D (6 bases). The CDR3 has 13 amino acids. V was clipped by 6 bases and J by 9 bases, with 15 bases between them. CDR1 MDHEN and CDR2 SYDVKM come from the germline V gene. The CDR3 nucleotides read TGTGCCAGCAGCTATGCAGGGGTTGGGCCCCAGCATTTT. Its protein product is CASSYAGVGPQHF.

The chain joins TRBV19 to TRBJ1-1, with D possibly TRBD1 on 6 matching bases. This CDR3 has 15 amino acids. Trimming pared 6 bases from V and 8 bases from J, leaving 22 bases between. Germline CDR1 reads LNHDA; CDR2 reads SQIVND (reference sequence). CDR3 protein: CASRPRRSAQGEAFF. Written as DNA, the CDR3 is TGTGCCAGTAGACCACGAAGGTCAGCGCAGGGGGAAGCTTTCTTT.

Only a few counts were recorded for this clone. The CDR3, as DNA: TGTGCCAGCAGTTTTTATAGCAATCAGCCCCAGCATTTT. Its translation is CASSFYSNQPQHF. The chain has TRBV27 and TRBJ1-5, with D hard to call. The germline gives CDR1 MNHEY, CDR2 SMNVEV (reference sequence). The V and J ends lost 3 bases and 0 bases respectively, with 3 bases between them. CDR3 length: 13 residues.

The chain uses TRBV18 and TRBJ2-7, with 9 nucleotides matching TRBD1. The CDR3 has 15 amino acids. The ends lost 4 bases at V and 5 bases at J; junction bases unmatched: 9. Germline CDR1 and CDR2: KGHSH and LQKENI. CDR3 region: CASSQITGTGHEQYF. CDR3 bases: TGTGCCAGCTCACAAATTACCGGGACAGGGCACGAGCAGTACTTC.

The chain couples TRBV2 to TRBJ2-1; TRBD1 aligns across 8 bases. Germline V CDR1 and CDR2: SNHLY, FYNNEI. V trimming: 8 bases; J trimming: 8 bases; junction bases outside the gene matches: 5. The CDR3 is 12 amino acids. The CDR3 nucleotides are TGTGCCAGCGGACAGGGTGTAGATGAGCAGTTCTTC. This codes for CASGQGVDEQFF.

Turning to this clone: Other DNA sequences in the same sample also yield this CDR3. CDR3 nucleotides: TGCGCCAGCAGCTTAGCGCGGGAAAAAGAGACCCAGTACTTC. Encoded protein: CASSLAREKETQYF. This chain uses TRBV5-1 with TRBJ2-5; the D gene is possibly TRBD2 (6 bases). The V gene's germline CDR1 is SGHRS and CDR2 YFSETQ. The CDR3 is made up of 14 amino acids. The ends were cut back, 2 bases at V and 3 bases at J, with 11 bases in the middle.

V is TRBV19 and J is TRBJ1-1; TRBD1 is a possible D gene (5 bases). The V end was cut by 5 bases, the J end by 0 bases, with 10 bases between. There are 14 residues in the CDR3. Germline V gene data show CDR1 as LNHDA and CDR2 as SQIVND (reference sequence). CDR3 nucleotide sequence: TGTGCCAGTAGTTTTACAGGTATGAACACTGAAGCTTTCTTT. Translation: CASSFTGMNTEAFF.

V is TRBV6-6 and J is TRBJ1-6, with a possible D match to TRBD1 (5 bases). The V gene lost 7 bases and the J gene lost 10 bases, with 20 bases spanning the gap. The germline CDR1 and CDR2 sequences are MNHNY and SVGAGI (reference sequence). The CDR3 has 15 residues. In nucleotides, the CDR3 is TGTGCCAGCACCAAGGACGGGCCGGGGGTCTCACCCCTCCACTTT. Protein: CASTKDGPGVSPLHF.

The V gene is TRBV3-1 (or the pseudogene TRBV3-2), the J gene TRBJ2-3, with 11 bases aligning to TRBD2. CDR1 LGHDT and CDR2 YNNKEL come from the germline V gene (reference sequence). J gave up 4 bases and V 4 bases, and 7 bases lay outside the gene matches. The CDR3 contains 16 residues. CDR3 residues: CASSPTGLAAADTQYF. The CDR3, as DNA: TGTGCCAGCAGCCCTACGGGACTAGCGGCCGCAGATACGCAGTATTTT.

The chain is built from TRBV4-3 and TRBJ2-1, with D perhaps matching TRBD2 (6 bases). Germline V gives CDR1 LGHNA, CDR2 YSLEER. CDR3 length equals 16 residues. V was clipped by 1 base and J by 7 bases, with 17 bases between them. The CDR3 spells CASSQGGGLPRNEQFF. Here the CDR3 DNA reads TGCGCCAGCAGCCAAGGCGGTGGACTACCTAGAAATGAGCAGTTCTTC.

V usage is TRBV19 and J usage is TRBJ1-1; TRBD1 might be the D (5 bases). Trimming removed 3 bases at V and 6 bases at J, with 11 bases between. The CDR3 consists of 13 residues. Per the germline V gene, CDR1 is LNHDA and CDR2 is SQIVND (reference sequence). The CDR3 is CASSISGIPEAFF. DNA for the CDR3: TGTGCCAGTAGTATTTCAGGGATCCCTGAAGCTTTCTTT. The whole variable domain, remainder taken from reference TRBV19 and TRBJ1-1, is DGGITQSPKYLFRKEGQNVTLSCEQNLNHDAMYWYRQDPGQGLRLIYYSQIVNDFQKGDIAEGYSVSREKKESFPLTVTSAQKNPTAFYLCASSISGIPEAFFGQGTRLTVV.

This clone occurred a few times. The chain carries TRBV5-1 and TRBJ1-6; maybe TRBD1 (5 bases). V lost 3 bases, J lost 7 bases, and 11 bases lay in between. Germline CDR1 SGHRS, CDR2 YFSETQ. This CDR3 has 14 residues. The CDR3 DNA sequence: TGCGCCAGCAGCTCGGGACTTGAGAATTCACCCCTCCACTTT. Translating it yields CASSSGLENSPLHF.